This T cell receptor beta chain was recorded in a study of T cells expressing NK-cell markers. After re-calling the 5' RACE reads, TCRdb lists one entry per CDR3 protein, DNA absent. This table lists around 100,000 distinct CDR3 sequences. The CDR3 consists of 12 residues. CDR1 is SGHRS, CDR2 YFSETQ, per germline. This chain uses TRBV5-1 with TRBJ1-2. The sample was blood T cells: a sorted CD56 or NKG2C T cell subset, CD4+ or CD8+ T cells, or bulk PBMC T cells (not recorded which). The clonotype comes from a woman between 18 and 69 years old in good health. CDR3 amino acids: CASSRGNEGYTF. Filled out from reference TRBV5-1 and TRBJ1-2, the complete variable domain reads KAGVTQTPRYLIKTRGQQVTLSCSPISGHRSVSWYQQTPGQGLQFLFEYFSETQRNKGNFPGRFSGRQFSNSRSEMNVSTLELGDSALYLCASSRGNEGYTFGSGTRLTVV.